These 32 T cell receptor beta chains were sequenced from one sample in a study of high-grade serous ovarian cancer treatment subgroups. TCRdb's table, derived via immunoSEQ multiplex PCR, lists solely in-frame clones and lacks some. The repertoire holds some 8,000 clones, with about three quarters as singletons. The tumor samples were collected prior to definitive surgery or chemotherapy. Sequencing used tumor tissue. The source of these receptors is a human donor with high-grade serous ovarian cancer.

The chain links TRBV7-6 to TRBJ1-5; no definite D call. Germline CDR1 is SGHVS and CDR2 is FNYEAQ. This CDR3 comprises 17 residues. Trimming removed 1 base at V and 6 bases at J, with 19 bases between. This chain's CDR3 is CASSLELGVKAGQPQHF. CDR3 sequence (DNA): TGTGCCAGCAGCTTAGAGCTGGGAGTTAAGGCAGGTCAGCCCCAGCATTTT.

This clone was seen just once. The chain links TRBV4-3 to TRBJ1-3; D gene unclear. The CDR3 loop spans 16 amino acids. Germline V gene sequence: CDR1 LGHNA, CDR2 YSLEER. V was shortened by 0 bases and J by 0 bases, with 9 bases between the two germline ends. The CDR3 bases are TGCGCCAGCAGCCAAGATCCGGTTAGCTCTGGAAACACCATATATTTT. As protein: CASSQDPVSSGNTIYF.

The chain links TRBV7-9 to TRBJ2-7, with D unclear. Germline V gene data show CDR1 as SEHNR and CDR2 as FQNEAQ (reference sequence). Trimming removed 1 base from V and 4 bases from J, with 5 bases in between. The CDR3 is 12 amino acids. CDR3 nucleotides: TGTGCCAGCAGCTTAGTGGGTTACGAGCAGTACTTC. It translates to CASSLVGYEQYF.

This chain joins TRBV9 and TRBJ1-2, with D unresolved. This CDR3 contains 11 residues. V shed 3 bases and J shed 4 bases, with 4 bases lying between them. Germline V gene lookup returns CDR1 SGDLS and CDR2 YYNGEE. CDR3 bases: TGTGCCAGCAGCGAGGGCTATGGCTACACCTTC. This translates into CASSEGYGYTF.

This rearrangement joins TRBV19 to TRBJ1-1; unclear D gene. The germline V gene encodes CDR1 LNHDA and CDR2 SQIVND (reference sequence). With 1 base removed from V and 6 bases from J, the gap between germline ends came to 6 bases. This CDR3 contains 12 residues. The CDR3 bases are TGTGCCAGTAGTATAGCCGGGGCTGAAGCTTTCTTT. Its protein product is CASSIAGAEAFF.

This sequence joins TRBV6-5 and TRBJ1-2, with D possibly matching TRBD1 (6 bases). The V end was cut by 7 bases, the J end by 3 bases, with 12 bases between. The CDR3 runs 13 residues. The V gene's germline CDR1 is MNHEY and CDR2 SVGAGI. The CDR3 region is CASTGQPDYGYTF. In nucleotides, the CDR3 is TGTGCCAGCACCGGACAGCCCGACTATGGCTACACCTTC.

The chain couples TRBV15 to TRBJ2-1, with D maybe TRBD2 (5 bases). Germline CDR1 and CDR2: LNHNV and YYDKDF (reference sequence). The CDR3 sequence is 17 residues long. Between the trimmed V and J ends, which lost 1 base and 5 bases, there was a span of 18 bases. The CDR3 sequence: CATSRANGLAWDNEQFF. The CDR3 DNA follows: TGTGCCACCAGCAGAGCAAACGGGCTAGCTTGGGACAATGAGCAGTTCTTC.

This chain's CDR3 is CASSLGLGQGDVTNEKLFF. CDR3 coding DNA: TGTGCCAGCAGCTTAGGATTGGGACAGGGGGACGTAACTAATGAAAAACTGTTTTTT. The chain uses TRBV7-2 and TRBJ1-4, with 11 positions matching TRBD1. The germline CDR1 and CDR2 sequences are SGHTA and FQGNSA. J gave up 1 base and V 1 base, and 8 bases lay outside the gene matches. There are 19 residues in the CDR3.

The rearrangement links TRBV6-1 to TRBJ1-5; 8 bases are a match to TRBD1. Per the germline V gene, CDR1 is MNHNS and CDR2 is SASEGT. The CDR3 totals 14 residues. The ends lost 7 bases at V and 7 bases at J; junction bases unmatched: 9. CDR3: CASTQGAVIQPQHF. The CDR3 DNA is TGTGCCAGCACTCAGGGGGCAGTGATACAGCCCCAGCATTTT.

The V call is TRBV7-2, the J call TRBJ2-5; 8 positions match TRBD1. V dropped 5 bases and J dropped 5; count of bases not matched to a gene: 4. CDR3 length: 13 amino acids. CDR1 SGHTA and CDR2 FQGNSA come from the germline V gene. CDR3 DNA: TGTGCCAGCAGCCCCCGACAGGGGGAGACCCAGTACTTC. Protein product: CASSPRQGETQYF.

The J gene is TRBJ2-7, the V gene TRBV11-2, with TRBD1 identical over 9 bases. The germline gives CDR1 SGHAT, CDR2 FQNNGV. Trimming cost V 7 bases and J 4 bases; bases outside gene matches: 8. This CDR3 is 14 amino acids long. The CDR3 reads CASTPGTGWYEQYF. The CDR3 nucleotides read TGTGCCAGCACCCCCGGGACAGGGTGGTACGAGCAGTACTTC.

This chain links TRBV9 with TRBJ2-1; perhaps TRBD2 as D (6 bases). This CDR3 has 14 residues. Trimming shortened V by 2 bases and J by 4 bases, and 10 bases separated the two germline ends. Germline V gives CDR1 SGDLS, CDR2 YYNGEE. CDR3 in DNA: TGTGCCAGCAGCGTTCGAGGAGGGTACAATGAGCAGTTCTTC. As protein: CASSVRGGYNEQFF. The full variable domain, with the rest looked up from reference TRBV9 and TRBJ2-1, is DSGVTQTPKHLITATGQRVTLRCSPRSGDLSVYWYQQSLDQGLQFLIQYYNGEERAKGNILERFSAQQFPDLHSELNLSSLELGDSALYFCASSVRGGYNEQFFGPGTRLTVL.

The rearrangement uses TRBV18 and TRBJ1-2, with D possibly TRBD1 on 6 matching bases. V lost 1 base, J lost 2 bases, and 17 bases lay in between. This CDR3 has 17 amino acids. Germline V gene lookup returns CDR1 KGHSH and CDR2 LQKENI. This CDR3 reads CASSPLAQGTVNYGYTF. CDR3 nucleotide sequence: TGTGCCAGCTCACCACTAGCACAGGGTACGGTCAACTATGGCTACACCTTC.

This clone appeared once. This chain joins TRBV9 and TRBJ1-2, with a weak D call TRBD1 (6 bases). V shed 6 bases and J shed 4 bases, with 16 bases lying between them. The CDR3 covers 14 residues. In germline, CDR1 is SGDLS, CDR2 YYNGEE. In DNA form, the CDR3 reads TGTGCCAGCACCCCGGGGGGCAGCAGCTATGGCTACACCTTC. As protein: CASTPGGSSYGYTF.

V gene TRBV7-2 combines with J gene TRBJ1-1, with 8 nucleotides matching TRBD1. The V gene end was trimmed by 5 bases and the J gene end by 3 bases; junction bases not matched to a gene: 11. Germline V lookup: CDR1 SGHTA, CDR2 FQGNSA. The CDR3 has 16 amino acids. CDR3 sequence (DNA): TGTGCCAGCAGCGGACCCCAGGGGGCTCGGGACACTGAAGCTTTCTTT. Encoded protein: CASSGPQGARDTEAFF.

The CDR3 is CASTTYNQETQYF. The CDR3 region has the DNA TGTGCCAGCACGACGTACAACCAAGAGACCCAGTACTTC. V and J are TRBV18 and TRBJ2-5; D not certain. V was trimmed by 8 bases and J by 0 bases, leaving 10 bases between them. Looked up from germline, CDR1 is KGHSH and CDR2 is LQKENI. The CDR3 runs to 13 residues.

V gene TRBV18 combines with J gene TRBJ1-4; no reliable D call. Trimming took off 3 bases at V and 5 bases at J, with 13 bases between the two ends. Looked up from germline, CDR1 is KGHSH and CDR2 is LQKENI. The CDR3 contains 15 residues. The CDR3 DNA reads as TGTGCCAGCTCACCTAGACGGGAAGGGAATGAAAAACTGTTTTTT. Amino acid sequence: CASSPRREGNEKLFF.

The V and J genes are TRBV7-1 and TRBJ1-1; possibly TRBD1 for D (6 bases). TRBV7-1 is an open reading frame, and its role is uncertain. The CDR3 contains 12 residues. V lost 5 bases and J lost 8, with 12 bases in between. In DNA form, the CDR3 reads TGTGCCAGCAGCCTGGGTAGGGGGGAAGCTTTCTTT. It is translated as CASSLGRGEAFF.

The J gene is TRBJ1-1, the V gene TRBV5-6; D perhaps matches TRBD1 (6 bases). V lost 2 bases and J 6 bases, leaving 11 bases between the germline ends. Germline lookup yields CDR1 SGHDT and CDR2 YYEEEE. The CDR3 is made up of 13 amino acids. The chain's CDR3 is CASSFYRAPEAFF. The CDR3 DNA follows: TGTGCCAGCAGCTTTTACAGGGCCCCTGAAGCTTTCTTT.

The J gene is TRBJ2-1, the V gene TRBV5-1, with 8 bases identical to TRBD1. V lost 4 bases, J lost 5 bases, and 8 bases stayed unmatched. The CDR3 length is 15 residues. Germline V lookup: CDR1 SGHRS, CDR2 YFSETQ. The DNA of the CDR3 is TGCGCCAGCAGCCCCACGGACAGGGAAAACAATGAGCAGTTCTTC. Its translation is CASSPTDRENNEQFF.

The chain joins TRBV5-6 to TRBJ2-3, with a possible D match to TRBD2 (5 bases). The CDR3 is 17 amino acids. Trimming left V 0 bases short and J 0 bases short, with 14 bases between. The germline CDR1 and CDR2 sequences are SGHDT and YYEEEE. The DNA for the CDR3 is TGTGCCAGCAGCTTGGAAGGTGAGTGGAGGAGCACAGATACGCAGTATTTT. As protein: CASSLEGEWRSTDTQYF.

V and J are TRBV5-4 and TRBJ2-1; possible D gene TRBD1, 5 bases. This CDR3 is built from 14 residues. Per germline, CDR1 SGHNT and CDR2 YYREEE (reference sequence). V lost 3 bases to trimming and J lost 9 bases, with 16 bases between them. The CDR3 nucleotides are TGTGCCAGCAGCTACGACAGTACCTTTGGTGAGCAGTTCTTC. Protein product: CASSYDSTFGEQFF.

This chain links TRBV4-3 with TRBJ2-2; a weak D match, TRBD2 (5 bases). The germline V gene has CDR1 LGHNA and CDR2 YSLEER. The CDR3 has 18 amino acids. V lost 0 bases, J lost 5 bases, and 19 bases lay in between. This CDR3 is CASSQDKLETRSTGELFF. In DNA form, the CDR3 reads TGCGCCAGCAGCCAAGATAAGCTGGAAACTAGGTCGACCGGGGAGCTGTTTTTT.

The chain is built from TRBV6-6 and TRBJ1-1, with D possibly TRBD1 on 5 matching bases. The CDR3 consists of 13 residues. Germline values: CDR1 MNHNY, CDR2 SVGAGI (reference sequence). Trimming left V 6 bases short and J 1 base short, with 9 bases between. The CDR3 nucleotides are TGTGCCAGCAGCCAGGGAGAGAACACTGAAGCTTTCTTT. Protein sequence: CASSQGENTEAFF.

The chain couples TRBV12-5 to TRBJ1-3, with D maybe TRBD1 (6 bases). V shed 4 bases and J shed 2 bases, with 12 bases lying between them. This CDR3 has 15 residues. CDR1 and CDR2 (germline): LGHNT, FRNRAP. The CDR3 DNA is TGTGCTAGTGGTTGGGGAAGGGGGGCTGGAAACACCATATATTTT. This encodes CASGWGRGAGNTIYF.

This chain connects TRBV9 to TRBJ2-1; 8 bases match TRBD2. V was pared by 3 bases and J by 9 bases, with 8 bases of the junction left unmatched. Germline assignment: CDR1 SGDLS and CDR2 YYNGEE. This CDR3 region has 14 residues. CDR3 nucleotide sequence: TGTGCCAGCAGCGGGGGACTAGGTCTTGGTGAGCAGTTCTTC. Its protein product is CASSGGLGLGEQFF.

CDR3 protein: CASSLRGASTDTQYF. The CDR3 DNA reads TGTGCCAGCAGCTTGCGGGGGGCAAGCACAGATACGCAGTATTTT. The V and J genes are TRBV5-4 and TRBJ2-3, with D tentatively TRBD2 (7 bases). There are 15 residues in the CDR3. In germline, CDR1 is SGHNT, CDR2 YYREEE (reference sequence). V dropped 1 base and J dropped 0 bases, with 9 bases sitting between them.

The V gene is TRBV11-2, the J gene TRBJ2-7, with D possibly TRBD1 on 5 matching bases. The CDR3 consists of 15 residues. With 0 bases removed from V and 6 bases from J, the gap between germline ends came to 15 bases. From germline, CDR1 is SGHAT and CDR2 FQNNGV. CDR3 amino acids: CASSLDLGQGGEQYF. The CDR3 DNA sequence: TGTGCCAGCAGCTTAGATCTTGGGCAGGGCGGCGAGCAGTACTTC.

The rearrangement uses TRBV5-8 and TRBJ1-2; 7 bases are a match to TRBD1. Germline CDR1 SGHTS, CDR2 YDEGEE. The CDR3 runs to 13 residues. With V trimmed by 7 bases and J by 8 bases, 11 bases remained unmatched. The CDR3 bases are TGTGCCAGCGACAGGGTATCATCGAGAGGCTACACCTTC. Translation gives CASDRVSSRGYTF.

V is TRBV18 and J is TRBJ1-1, with D maybe TRBD1 (6 bases). Trimming cost V 0 bases and J 5 bases, with 13 bases left between them. The length of the CDR3 is 15 residues. Per germline, CDR1 KGHSH and CDR2 LQKENI. Here the CDR3 reads CASSPPGGQNTEAFF. DNA of the CDR3: TGTGCCAGCTCACCACCTGGGGGGCAGAATACTGAAGCTTTCTTT.

This chain connects TRBV6-1 to TRBJ1-4; D not resolved. V shed 2 bases and J shed 6 bases, with 1 base lying between them. CDR3 length equals 11 residues. From germline, CDR1 is MNHNS and CDR2 SASEGT. Here the CDR3 reads CASSEHEKLFF. The DNA of the CDR3 is TGTGCCAGCAGTGAACATGAAAAACTGTTTTTT.

The V gene is TRBV18, the J gene TRBJ1-3; D gene uncertain. This CDR3 spans 16 amino acids. V dropped 0 bases and J dropped 0 bases, with 9 bases sitting between them. Germline V gives CDR1 KGHSH, CDR2 LQKENI. CDR3 loop: CASSPPTALSGNTIYF. Here the CDR3 DNA reads TGTGCCAGCTCACCACCCACTGCCCTCTCTGGAAACACCATATATTTT.